The 12 T cell receptor beta chains presented below share a single source sample, sequenced in a study of radiation and T cells in renal cell carcinoma. Only in-frame clones appear in the TCRdb table, and some are missing; sequencing was by immunoSEQ multiplex PCR. The sample has roughly 160,000 clones, about 87% seen once; the top ten hold about 11%. The sample's time point: blood 4 weeks post-SBRT, at nephrectomy. As to treatment: 15 Gy SBRT to primary tumor, nephrectomy 4 weeks later. Sequences were derived from blood, sampled from a patient whose treatment included radiotherapy and nephrectomy. Source of these receptors: a woman aged 50 to 60 with renal cell carcinoma.

This clone showed up just a few times. The V gene is TRBV5-5, the J gene TRBJ2-2, with 9 bases aligning to TRBD1. CDR1 is SGHKS and CDR2 is YYEKEE in the germline V gene (reference sequence). This CDR3 spans 18 amino acids. J gave up 3 bases and V 0 bases, and 9 bases lay outside the gene matches. CDR3 in amino acids: CASSLEVYGTGYTGELFF. CDR3 nucleotide sequence: TGTGCCAGCAGCTTGGAGGTGTACGGGACAGGGTACACCGGGGAGCTGTTTTTT.

V gene TRBV6-1 combines with J gene TRBJ1-1; D is undetermined. Per the germline V gene, CDR1 is MNHNS and CDR2 is SASEGT. V dropped 2 bases and J dropped 5 bases, with 9 bases sitting between them. This CDR3 contains 13 residues. The CDR3 region has the DNA TGTGCCAGCAGTGAAAGAGAGGTTACTGAAGCTTTCTTT. Translating gives CASSEREVTEAFF.

The rearrangement links TRBV7-3 to TRBJ2-1, with D maybe TRBD2 (7 bases). The CDR3 has 16 residues. Deletions cut 0 bases from V and 1 base from J, with 10 bases between. The germline CDR1 and CDR2 sequences are SGHTA and FQGTGA. The chain's CDR3 is CASSLTGGLSYNEQFF. As DNA, the CDR3 is TGTGCCAGCAGCTTAACGGGGGGGCTTTCCTACAATGAGCAGTTCTTC.

This sequence joins TRBV14 and TRBJ2-1; 11 bases are shared with TRBD2. V trimming: 5 bases; J trimming: 8 bases; junction bases outside the gene matches: 11. In germline, CDR1 is SGHDN, CDR2 FVKESK. This CDR3 spans 16 amino acids. The CDR3 coding sequence is TGTGCCAGCAGCGATCTAGCGGGGGGCCCCGTCGATGAGCAGTTCTTC. Its translation is CASSDLAGGPVDEQFF.

The chain couples TRBV7-8 to TRBJ1-1; TRBD1 matches 11 bases. This CDR3 has 14 residues. With 5 bases clipped from V and 5 bases from J, the junction kept 4 bases outside the gene matches. The V gene's germline CDR1 is SGHVS and CDR2 FQNEAQ. The CDR3 DNA follows: TGTGCCAGCAGCGCAGGGGACAGGGGGACTGAAGCTTTCTTT. It specifies CASSAGDRGTEAFF.

This rearrangement joins TRBV7-3 to TRBJ2-5; TRBD2 aligns across 9 bases. The CDR3 length is 15 residues. Losses at the gene ends were 3 bases for V and 5 bases for J; bases not matched to a gene: 7. Germline CDR1 SGHTA, CDR2 FQGTGA. CDR3 sequence (DNA): TGTGCCAGCAGCTTGGGACTAGCAGGAAAGGAGACCCAGTACTTC. Encoded protein: CASSLGLAGKETQYF.

The chain links TRBV5-1 to TRBJ2-5; 9 bases match TRBD1. V was pared by 0 bases and J by 5 bases, with 5 bases of the junction left unmatched. The CDR3 sequence is 15 residues long. Germline-derived CDR1 and CDR2 are SGHRS and YFSETQ. For the CDR3, the DNA is TGCGCCAGCAGCTTGGAGGGACAGGGTGGGGAGACCCAGTACTTC. Encoded protein: CASSLEGQGGETQYF.

The count of this clone is one. The chain is built from TRBV11-2 and TRBJ2-7; D is perhaps TRBD1 (6 bases). The CDR3 extends over 16 amino acids. V was clipped by 1 base and J by 3 bases, with 16 bases between them. CDR1 SGHAT and CDR2 FQNNGV come from the germline V gene. CDR3 coding DNA: TGTGCCAGCAGCTTAGTAACCACAGGGACCTACTACGAGCAGTACTTC. Its translation is CASSLVTTGTYYEQYF.

This rearrangement joins TRBV7-9 to TRBJ1-6; D is perhaps TRBD1 (5 bases). V lost 4 bases to trimming and J lost 1 base, with 11 bases between them. This CDR3 contains 16 residues. Germline loops: CDR1 SEHNR, CDR2 FQNEAQ (reference sequence). The CDR3 loop reads CASSSRRGSYNSPLHF. CDR3 sequence (DNA): TGTGCCAGCAGCTCGCGGCGGGGGTCCTATAATTCACCCCTCCACTTT.

This sequence joins TRBV7-8 and TRBJ2-3; D may be TRBD1 or TRBD2 (5 bases each). Trimming stripped 0 bases from V and 3 bases from J, with 16 bases between. The CDR3 is made up of 17 amino acids. Germline lookup yields CDR1 SGHVS and CDR2 FQNEAQ. The CDR3 DNA is TGTGCCAGCAGCTTAGCGAGAGGGCAGGGAGTGACAGATACGCAGTATTTT. Amino acid sequence: CASSLARGQGVTDTQYF.

As for this clone: The same CDR3 is also encoded by other DNA sequences in this sample. The chain links TRBV4-1 to TRBJ2-3; TRBD2 agrees at 7 bases. The trim removed 0 bases at V and 1 base at J, leaving 4 bases unmatched. Per the germline V gene, CDR1 is MGHRA and CDR2 is YSYEKL. The CDR3 runs to 16 residues. The DNA of the CDR3 is TGCGCCAGCAGCCAAGATCGGGCGGGGGGCACAGATACGCAGTATTTT. Amino acid sequence: CASSQDRAGGTDTQYF.

The CDR3 here is CAWSVGDRGPPYEQYF. In nucleotides, the CDR3 is TGTGCCTGGAGTGTAGGGGACAGGGGACCTCCTTACGAGCAGTACTTC. The chain combines TRBV30 with TRBJ2-7; TRBD1 aligns across 10 bases. This CDR3 has 16 residues. V shed 0 bases, J shed 4 bases, and the junction held 9 bases outside the gene matches. Germline V CDR1 and CDR2: GTSNPN, SVGIG (reference sequence).